These 28 T cell receptor beta chains share one sample of origin, sequenced in a study of CD8+ T cells in alopecia areata. Cells that came from pooled cutaneous lymph nodes were sorted using CD4, CD8alpha, NKG2D, NKG2ACE and other markers. In each case, RNA was isolated and then reverse transcribed into cDNA as the sequencing template. Only in-frame clones appear in the TCRdb table, and some are missing; sequencing was by immunoSEQ multiplex PCR. The sample is made up of under 350,000 clones, none counted only once. The sequencing sample was made of CD4+ T cells sorted from a lymph node. These receptors were taken from a C3H/HeJ mouse with alopecia areata. Strain MHC haplotype: H2-k.

This clone has just a few counts. The gene names here belong to mouse. The read ends 4 residues shy of where the CDR3 ends; the end is completed using the germline J gene. The V call is TRBV13-1, the J call TRBJ1-2, with D perhaps matching TRBD1 (5 bases). The germline gives CDR1 NSHNY, CDR2 SYGAGN. Trimming took off 3 bases at V and 0 bases at J, with 9 bases between the two ends. The length of the CDR3 is 14 residues. The CDR3 spells CASSGSTANSDYTF. The CDR3 bases that were read are TGTGCCAGCAGTGGCTCGACAGCAAACTCC.

Turning to this clone: Gene names and germline refer to mouse. The read finishes 4 residues shy of the CDR3 end, and the germline J gene is used to complete it. This sample includes further DNA sequences coding for the same CDR3. The V gene is TRBV19, the J gene TRBJ2-5; 7 bases are a match to TRBD1. The ends lost 4 bases at V and 2 bases at J; junction bases unmatched: 1. Germline V gene lookup returns CDR1 FNHDT and CDR2 SITEND (reference sequence). CDR3 size: 13 residues. CDR3 bases read: TGTGCCAGCAGTGCAGGGGGCCAAGAC. This codes for CASSAGGQD. The whole CDR3 sequence reads CASSAGGQDTQYF.

This clone has just a few counts. Gene names are the mouse ones. The CDR3 is cut off 4 residues early in the read; its end comes from the germline J gene. The chain has TRBV17 and TRBJ2-1; TRBD1 matches at 8 bases. The CDR3 consists of 14 residues. Germline values: CDR1 MNHDT, CDR2 YYDKIL. CDR3 bases read: TGTGCTAGCAGTAGAGACAGGGGGCAGGCT. This sequence encodes CASSRDRGQA. The whole CDR3 is CASSRDRGQAEQFF. The whole variable domain, filled in from reference TRBV17 and TRBJ2-1, reads DTTVKQNPRYKLARVGKPVNLICSQTMNHDTMYWYQKKPNQAPKLLLFYYDKILNREADTFEKFQSSRPNNSFCSLYIGSAGLEYSAMYLCASSRDRGQAEQFFGPGTRLTVL.

As regards this clone: A far more abundant clone sits one base away, making this likely a read error. Genes here carry mouse names. The CDR3 end falls 4 residues outside the read, so it is completed with the germline J gene. Different DNA sequences within this sample yield the same CDR3. The rearrangement uses TRBV19 and TRBJ1-2; no clear D. The CDR3 contains 12 residues. V dropped 5 bases and J dropped 0 bases, with 5 bases sitting between them. CDR1 and CDR2 from the germline V gene are FNHDT and SITEND (reference sequence). The CDR3 loop is CASRTSNSDYTF. The DNA read from the CDR3 is TGTGCCAGCAGGACATCAAACTCC.

About this clone itself: Any gene name here is a mouse gene name. The CDR3 goes on 4 residues after the read ends, and that part is filled in from the germline J gene. The gene calls are TRBV13-1 and TRBJ1-2, with 8 bases that match TRBD1. From germline, CDR1 is NSHNY and CDR2 SYGAGN. The CDR3 extends over 15 amino acids. V was pared by 2 bases and J by 0 bases, with 3 bases of the junction left unmatched. The sequenced part of the CDR3 DNA is TGTGCCAGCAGTGAGGACAGGGCCGCAAACTCC. It codes for CASSEDRAANS. The full CDR3 reads CASSEDRAANSDYTF.

With respect to this clone: The gene symbols are mouse symbols. The read halts 4 residues ahead of the CDR3 end, with the missing end drawn from the germline J gene. The chain uses TRBV13-2 and TRBJ2-3; D gene unclear. Trimming took 2 bases from V and 2 from J, leaving 6 bases between them. The germline V gene has CDR1 NNHNN and CDR2 SYGAGS (reference sequence). The CDR3 length is 13 residues. CDR3 DNA, as far as it was read: TGTGCCAGCGGTGACAGAAATGCAGAA. Its translation: CASGDRNAE. The full-length CDR3 reads as CASGDRNAETLYF.

In its sample, this clone was seen a few times. Gene names and germline match the mouse. The CDR3 is CASSPRTGNYAEQFF. The sequenced CDR3 bases are TGTGCCAGCAGTCCCAGGACAGGGAACTATGCT. V gene TRBV13-3 combines with J gene TRBJ2-1, with 8 positions matching TRBD1. Coverage ceases 4 residues before the CDR3 finishes, and the germline J gene fills in the end. Germline CDR1 is NNHDY and CDR2 is SYVADS. The CDR3 totals 15 residues. V was clipped by 4 bases and J by 1 base; unmatched bases: 4.

The sample holds a few counts of this clone. Genes and germline come from the mouse. The read ends 4 residues before the CDR3 terminus; that terminus is restored from the germline J gene. The chain couples TRBV13-1 to TRBJ1-1, with 8 bases lining up with TRBD1. J was trimmed by 0 bases and V by 5 bases; bases with no gene match: 3. CDR1 NSHNY and CDR2 SYGAGN come from the germline V gene. CDR3 length: 14 amino acids. The CDR3 region is CASRQGAANTEVFF. Partial CDR3 DNA: TGTGCCAGCAGGCAGGGGGCTGCAAACACA.

This clone has a handful of counts. The gene symbols are mouse symbols. The CDR3 extends 4 residues past the end of the read, so its final part is completed from the germline J gene. The sample carries other DNA sequences with the same CDR3. The chain couples TRBV13-3 to TRBJ2-2; a weak D match, TRBD2 (6 bases). Germline V gene data show CDR1 as NNHDY and CDR2 as SYVADS. V gave up 4 bases and J gave up 0 bases, with 10 bases separating them. This CDR3 spans 15 amino acids. CDR3 DNA (partial): TGTGCCAGCAGTCGCCTGGGGTCAAACACCGGG. Its translation is CASSRLGSNTG. The entire CDR3 protein is CASSRLGSNTGQLYF.

This clone has just a few counts. Each gene name is a mouse one. Sequencing ends 4 residues short of the CDR3 end; the germline J gene provides the rest. Other DNA sequences in this specimen translate into the identical CDR3. The rearrangement uses TRBV13-2 and TRBJ2-1; 8 bases are shared with TRBD1. CDR1 and CDR2 from the germline V gene are NNHNN and SYGAGS (reference sequence). This CDR3 is 15 amino acids long. Losses at the gene ends were 3 bases for V and 1 base for J; bases not matched to a gene: 3. This chain's CDR3 is CASGGNRGNYAEQFF. The part of the CDR3 DNA that was read is TGTGCCAGCGGTGGGAACAGGGGGAACTATGCT.

This clone has only a few counts. The germline and genes are mouse ones. The read terminates 4 residues before the CDR3 end, so the remaining end is supplied by the germline J gene. The chain is built from TRBV13-1 and TRBJ2-3, with 8 bases aligning to TRBD2. This CDR3 spans 16 amino acids. The V gene's germline CDR1 is NSHNY and CDR2 SYGAGN. The junction had 3 bases not matched to a gene; V was cut back by 0 bases and J by 0 bases. CDR3 protein: CASSDDWGPSAETLYF. The sequenced part of the CDR3 DNA is TGTGCCAGCAGTGATGACTGGGGGCCTAGTGCAGAA.

To note about this clone: Any gene name here is a mouse gene name. The read comes to an end 4 residues before the CDR3 does, leaving the germline J gene to fill in the end. Other nucleotide sequences in the sample specify the same CDR3. This chain links TRBV19 with TRBJ1-1; the D is unclear. V was shortened by 1 base and J by 0 bases, with 4 bases between the two germline ends. Germline CDR1 and CDR2: FNHDT and SITEND (reference sequence). The CDR3 consists of 13 residues. The CDR3: CASSITANTEVFF. The CDR3 bases that were read are TGTGCCAGCAGTATAACAGCAAACACA.

Regarding this clone: The listed genes are named as in mouse. Read data end 4 residues before the CDR3 end; the end is taken from the germline J gene. Other nucleotide sequences in the sample specify the same CDR3. This chain connects TRBV13-2 to TRBJ2-1; tentative D call: TRBD1 (6 bases). Germline V lookup: CDR1 NNHNN, CDR2 SYGAGS (reference sequence). The CDR3 consists of 14 residues. V lost 3 bases and J 1 base, leaving 8 bases between the germline ends. CDR3 DNA, as far as it was read: TGTGCCAGCGGTGCCGACAGGAACTATGCT. This encodes CASGADRNYA. The full CDR3 sequence reads CASGADRNYAEQFF.

This clone showed up just a few times. Mouse gene names and germline throughout. The read ends 4 residues shy of where the CDR3 ends; the end is completed using the germline J gene. The chain combines TRBV14 with TRBJ2-5, with 10 bases identical to TRBD2. Germline V gene sequence: CDR1 SGHDT, CDR2 FRDEAV. The length of the CDR3 is 15 residues. Losses at the gene ends were 5 bases for V and 3 bases for J; bases not matched to a gene: 6. The CDR3 bases that were read are TGTGCCAGCAGCCCCGGGACTGGGGCTCAAGAC. Residues: CASSPGTGAQD. The full CDR3 is CASSPGTGAQDTQYF.

At least ten counts were recorded for this clone. The listed genes are named as in mouse. The CDR3 here is CASSENRRTGQLYF. CDR3 bases read: TGTGCCAGCAGTGAGAACAGGCGCACCGGG. The chain joins TRBV13-1 to TRBJ2-2, with a possible D match to TRBD1 (5 bases). The CDR3 goes on 4 residues after the read ends, and that part is filled in from the germline J gene. Germline V lookup: CDR1 NSHNY, CDR2 SYGAGN. The CDR3 covers 14 residues. The ends were cut back, 2 bases at V and 4 bases at J, with 9 bases in the middle.

This clone was counted a few times. Genes and germline are mouse. Read coverage stops 4 residues before the CDR3 terminus; the germline J gene supplies the remainder. The rearrangement links TRBV17 to TRBJ2-5; TRBD1 is a possible D gene (7 bases). CDR1 and CDR2 (germline): MNHDT, YYDKIL. This CDR3 is 16 amino acids long. The CDR3 loop is CASSRDGRGRRDTQYF. The CDR3 bases that were read are TGTGCTAGCAGTAGAGATGGAAGGGGGCGCCGGGAC.

In this sample, this clone turned up a few times. Mouse gene names apply. Read coverage stops 4 residues before the CDR3 terminus; the germline J gene supplies the remainder. This chain links TRBV13-1 with TRBJ2-7; D is undetermined. V shed 4 bases and J shed 3 bases, with 8 bases lying between them. The germline V gene encodes CDR1 NSHNY and CDR2 SYGAGN. This CDR3 has 12 residues. The CDR3 loop is CASSPPDYEQYF. The CDR3 DNA, read in part, is TGTGCCAGCAGTCCCCCAGACTAT.

This clone was recorded a few times. Genes and germline come from the mouse. The read terminates 4 residues ahead of where the CDR3 ends, so the germline J gene completes it. This rearrangement joins TRBV13-3 to TRBJ2-7; TRBD2 matches 9 bases. The V segment lost 5 bases and the J segment 0 bases; nucleotides outside the gene matches: 6. CDR3 size: 15 residues. Looked up from germline, CDR1 is NNHDY and CDR2 is SYVADS. CDR3 amino acids: CASRSYWGDSYEQYF. The sequenced CDR3 bases are TGTGCCAGCAGGAGCTACTGGGGGGACTCCTAT.

This clone appeared a few times. Germline and genes: mouse. The read is 4 residues too short to cover the CDR3 end, so that end is filled in from the germline J gene. The chain combines TRBV1 with TRBJ1-2; D not certain. Trimming removed 0 bases at V and 0 bases at J, with 8 bases between. Germline V gene lookup returns CDR1 NSQYPW and CDR2 LRSPGD (reference sequence). CDR3 length: 15 amino acids. The CDR3 sequence is CTCSADQHANSDYTF. The covered CDR3 bases are TGCACCTGCAGTGCAGATCAACACGCAAACTCC.

This clone was recorded a few times. Gene names denote mouse genes. The read falls 4 residues short of the CDR3 end, and the missing part is taken from the germline J gene. The V call is TRBV13-3, the J call TRBJ1-1; 7 positions match TRBD1. The germline V gene encodes CDR1 NNHDY and CDR2 SYVADS. The CDR3 runs to 14 residues. The trim removed 5 bases at V and 0 bases at J, leaving 4 bases unmatched. The covered CDR3 bases are TGTGCCAGCAGCCTCAGGGGGGCAAACACA. Its translation is CASSLRGANT. The complete CDR3 protein is CASSLRGANTEVFF.

Comment on this clone: The listed genes are named as in mouse. The read stops 4 residues short of the end of the CDR3; the missing end is completed from the germline J gene. The J gene is TRBJ2-4, the V gene TRBV19; the match to TRBD2 covers 12 bases. The CDR3 length is 18 residues. J gave up 0 bases and V 4 bases, and 9 bases lay outside the gene matches. From germline, CDR1 is FNHDT and CDR2 SITEND (reference sequence). This CDR3 reads CASSPLTGGAGSQNTLYF. Partial CDR3 DNA: TGTGCCAGCAGTCCCTTGACTGGGGGGGCCGGGAGTCAAAAC.

This clone turned up a few times. Gene names and germline match the mouse. The read comes to an end 4 residues before the CDR3 does, leaving the germline J gene to fill in the end. This sequence joins TRBV13-1 and TRBJ1-2; TRBD1 is a possible D gene (6 bases). The CDR3 covers 15 residues. Germline assignment: CDR1 NSHNY and CDR2 SYGAGN. V lost 0 bases to trimming and J lost 3 bases, with 12 bases between them. CDR3 loop: CASSDVRGADSDYTF. CDR3 DNA, as far as it was read: TGTGCCAGCAGTGATGTGCGGGGGGCGGACTCC.

This clone was recorded a few times. Gene labels here are mouse ones. The read ends 4 residues early relative to the CDR3; the germline J gene fills the gap. This specimen includes other DNA sequences encoding the same CDR3. The gene calls are TRBV13-2 and TRBJ2-5, with D perhaps matching TRBD1 (6 bases). The CDR3 sequence is 13 residues long. Germline lookup yields CDR1 NNHNN and CDR2 SYGAGS (reference sequence). Between the trimmed V and J ends, which lost 5 bases and 1 base, there was a span of 8 bases. The CDR3 DNA, read in part, is TGTGCCAGCGGGGGGACATACCAAGAC. Its protein is CASGGTYQD. The whole CDR3 protein is CASGGTYQDTQYF.

As to this clone: All gene names here are mouse names. The read ends 4 residues early relative to the CDR3; the germline J gene fills the gap. Different DNA sequences within this sample yield the same CDR3. The chain recombines TRBV5 with TRBJ2-7, with 7 bases lining up with TRBD1. Germline CDR1 is LGHNA and CDR2 is YNLKQL (reference sequence). The CDR3 is 13 residues long. Trimming removed 1 base from V and 3 bases from J; junction bases left unmatched: 0. CDR3 sequence: CASSQGDSYEQYF. The CDR3 DNA, read in part, is TGTGCCAGCAGCCAAGGGGACAGCTAT.

With regard to this clone: Mouse gene names and germline throughout. The CDR3 goes on 4 residues after the read ends, and that part is filled in from the germline J gene. The rearrangement links TRBV15 to TRBJ2-2; no definite D call. From germline, CDR1 is SGHND and CDR2 FRSKSL. With 9 bases removed from V and 0 bases from J, the gap between germline ends came to 5 bases. The CDR3 has 12 residues. The CDR3 DNA, read in part, is TGTGCCAGGAGGGCAAACACCGGG. Its protein product is CARRANTG. The entire CDR3 protein reads CARRANTGQLYF.

As for this clone: Genes and germline are mouse. Sequencing ends 4 residues short of the CDR3 end; the germline J gene provides the rest. This chain connects TRBV19 to TRBJ2-2; D call uncertain. The CDR3 covers 13 residues. Trimming took off 5 bases at V and 1 base at J, with 6 bases between the two ends. Germline lookup yields CDR1 FNHDT and CDR2 SITEND (reference sequence). The CDR3 bases that were read are TGTGCCAGCAGCGTCCTAAACACCGGG. Protein: CASSVLNTG. The whole CDR3 sequence reads CASSVLNTGQLYF.

As to this clone: The gene names here belong to mouse. The read falls 4 residues short of the CDR3 end, and the missing part is taken from the germline J gene. The genes are TRBV5 and TRBJ2-1, with 8 bases identical to TRBD2. The CDR3 sequence is 18 residues long. The V gene's germline CDR1 is LGHNA and CDR2 YNLKQL (reference sequence). V was pared by 0 bases and J by 0 bases, with 7 bases of the junction left unmatched. The CDR3 loop is CASSQDLWGAPNYAEQFF. The covered CDR3 bases are TGTGCCAGCAGCCAAGATCTCTGGGGGGCCCCTAACTATGCT.

Concerning this clone itself: Mouse germline and gene names are used. The read is 4 residues too short to cover the CDR3 end, so that end is filled in from the germline J gene. The chain recombines TRBV17 with TRBJ2-5, with TRBD2 identical over 9 bases. Trimming at V came to 0 bases and at J to 2 bases, leaving 3 bases not matched to a gene. CDR3 length: 16 amino acids. Germline V gene sequence: CDR1 MNHDT, CDR2 YYDKIL. CDR3 sequence: CASSRDRLGVQDTQYF. CDR3 DNA (partial): TGTGCTAGCAGTAGAGATAGACTGGGGGTCCAAGAC. Looking up the rest from reference TRBV17 and TRBJ2-5 gives the full variable domain: DTTVKQNPRYKLARVGKPVNLICSQTMNHDTMYWYQKKPNQAPKLLLFYYDKILNREADTFEKFQSSRPNNSFCSLYIGSAGLEYSAMYLCASSRDRLGVQDTQYFGPGTRLLVL.